Listed here is a single T cell receptor (beta chain). Its specificity is unknown. The data are from a study of blood T cells in healthy people across ages. Study results and limitations: Unsorted PBMC input precluded a conclusive naive versus antigen-experienced comparison.

A second about 7 to 12 cycle PCR used barcoded and J-beta primers. TCRdb ran MiXCR on the 5' RACE reads and lists one entry per CDR3 protein. The repertoire includes about 670,000 distinct CDR3 sequences, 45% to 60% of them detected once, and approximately 13% sits in the top ten. The length of the CDR3 is 14 residues. Germline loops: CDR1 GTSNPN, CDR2 SVGIG (reference sequence). V was trimmed by 3 bases and J by 1 base, leaving 12 bases between them. This clonotype was sampled from a woman over 75 in good health. The specimen was blood. The genes are TRBV30 and TRBJ1-1; maybe TRBD1 (6 bases). CDR3 sequence: CAWRPPGQNTEAFF. The DNA for the CDR3 is TGTGCCTGGAGGCCCCCGGGACAGAACACTGAAGCTTTCTTT.